This record concerns one T cell receptor beta chain sequence. Its antigen is unidentified. From germline, CDR1 is SNHLY and CDR2 FYNNEI. Trimming removed 5 bases from V and 0 bases from J, with 7 bases in between. The CDR3 has 13 residues. The sorted-subset replicate PCRs were given about 210 ng DNA, which is 30,000 to 35,000 T cell genomes. Libraries were prepared by immunoSEQ multiplex PCR; TCRdb keeps only in-frame clonotypes and omits some of them. The table has 2 million to 3 million clones, more than 80% seen once. The data were taken from a study of shared clonotypes between healthy human individuals. Findings of the study overall: Only blood was sampled, and tissue TCR repertoires likely differ from blood ones. Generation probabilities of non-shared clonotypes were lower (relative to those shared by all four donors). Memory subsets generally showed lower estimated richness than naive subsets.

The sample was naive CD4+ T cells sorted from blood. Subset reported: CD45RA+ positively selected. The chain carries TRBV2 and TRBJ1-1; no definite D call. This clonotype was obtained from a man younger than 35 in good health. The CDR3 DNA follows: TGTGCCAGCAGTCTAGATATGAACACTGAAGCTTTCTTT. The encoded protein is CASSLDMNTEAFF. The full variable domain, with the rest looked up from reference TRBV2 and TRBJ1-1, is EPEVTQTPSHQVTQMGQEVILRCVPISNHLYFYWYRQILGQKVEFLVSFYNNEISEKSEIFDDQFSVERPDGSNFTLKIRSTKLEDSAMYFCASSLDMNTEAFFGQGTRLTVV.